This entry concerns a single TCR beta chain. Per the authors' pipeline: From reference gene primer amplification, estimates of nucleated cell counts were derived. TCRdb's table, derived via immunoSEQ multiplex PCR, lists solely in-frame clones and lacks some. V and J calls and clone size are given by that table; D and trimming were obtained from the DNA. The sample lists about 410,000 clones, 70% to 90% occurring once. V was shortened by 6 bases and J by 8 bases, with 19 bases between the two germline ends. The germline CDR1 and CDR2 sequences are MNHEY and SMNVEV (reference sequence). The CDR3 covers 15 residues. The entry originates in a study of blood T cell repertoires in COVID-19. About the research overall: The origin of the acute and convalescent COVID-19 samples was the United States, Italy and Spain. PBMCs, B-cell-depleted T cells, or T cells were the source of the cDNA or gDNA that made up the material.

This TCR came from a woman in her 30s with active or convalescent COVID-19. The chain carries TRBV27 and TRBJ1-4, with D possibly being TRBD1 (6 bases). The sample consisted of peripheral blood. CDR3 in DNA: TGTGCCAGCAGCCGAGGGAGCCAGGGGAACGAAAAACTGTTTTTT. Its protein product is CASSRGSQGNEKLFF.